This T cell receptor (beta chain) was sequenced for a study of T cell changes during pregnancy in multiple sclerosis. CDR1 is MNHEY, CDR2 SMNVEV, per germline (reference sequence). The CDR3 covers 10 residues. Losses at the gene ends were 10 bases for V and 11 bases for J; bases not matched to a gene: 7. The protocol was immunoSEQ multiplex PCR, while the TCRdb copy is restricted to in-frame clones and leaves out a portion. The data contain some 33,000 clones, 89% of them seen just once; the ten biggest clones take up around 10%. Specimen: CD8+ T cells from peripheral blood mononuclear cells, collected in the third trimester of pregnancy. The gene calls are TRBV27 and TRBJ1-1; 7 nucleotides align to TRBD1. The source of this sequence is a female donor with multiple sclerosis, enrolled in a pregnancy study. CDR3 loop: CATVQGRAFF. For the CDR3, the DNA is TGTGCCACCGTACAGGGGAGGGCTTTCTTT.